This record looks at one T cell receptor (beta chain) sequence and its context. Its antigen is currently unknown. Germline values: CDR1 SEHNR, CDR2 FQNEAQ (reference sequence). The CDR3 runs to 17 residues. The ends were cut back, 5 bases at V and 0 bases at J, with 14 bases in the middle. Conversion of TCR transcripts into cDNA relied on 5'RACE template switching, which added a universal primer site and UMIs. TCRdb re-derived calls from the 5' RACE reads in MiXCR, one entry per CDR3 protein. This sample has under 600,000 distinct CDR3 sequences, with 20% to 25% found just once. The data stem from a study of T cells after yellow fever vaccination. Study at large: The SMART-Seq v4 Ultra Low Input method served to prepare the low-cell-number fractions. Overall study results and limits: Detected again after the booster were most primary-vaccination clones, at nearly 97% CD4 and 88% CD8. A small share of clonotypes appeared in both CD4 and CD8 compartments.

This sample comprised PBMCs, obtained 20 to 25 days after the first yellow fever vaccination. The source of this sequence is a man aged 18 to 30 who received the YFV17D yellow fever vaccine. The genes are TRBV7-9 and TRBJ1-6, with D possibly being TRBD1 (5 bases). The CDR3 DNA reads as TGTGCCAGCAGCCCCCCGGGCAGGGACTCCTATAATTCACCCCTCCACTTT. It encodes CASSPPGRDSYNSPLHF.